This TCR beta chain was identified during a study of long-term antiretroviral therapy in people with HIV. Germline values: CDR1 MDHEN, CDR2 SYDVKM. The CDR3 totals 11 residues. Germline trimming cut 5 bases from V and 9 bases from J; bases unmatched to any gene: 3. On this clone itself: Its matching antigen is unknown.

Survey-level immunoSEQ v3.0 assays were run. The method was immunoSEQ multiplex PCR; TCRdb's version includes in-frame clones alone and lacks a portion of them. The sample consists of about 21,000 clones, 82% of them appearing once. United States facilities provided treatment to all participants with HIV. Study conclusions and caveats: Patients on ART gained diversity, which nonetheless stayed below transplant donor controls.

This clonotype originated in a man over 45 with HIV. Sample: unsorted PBMCs, taken at the start of antiretroviral therapy. The chain combines TRBV28 with TRBJ1-1; 7 bases agree with TRBD1. CDR3 nucleotides: TGTGCCAGCAGTCTGGACAGGCAAGCTTTCTTT. Its protein is CASSLDRQAFF. The variable domain in full, completed from reference TRBV28 and TRBJ1-1, reads DVKVTQSSRYLVKRTGEKVFLECVQDMDHENMFWYRQDPGLGLRLIYFSYDVKMKEKGDIPEGYSVSREKKERFSLILESASTNQTSMYLCASSLDRQAFFGQGTRLTVV.